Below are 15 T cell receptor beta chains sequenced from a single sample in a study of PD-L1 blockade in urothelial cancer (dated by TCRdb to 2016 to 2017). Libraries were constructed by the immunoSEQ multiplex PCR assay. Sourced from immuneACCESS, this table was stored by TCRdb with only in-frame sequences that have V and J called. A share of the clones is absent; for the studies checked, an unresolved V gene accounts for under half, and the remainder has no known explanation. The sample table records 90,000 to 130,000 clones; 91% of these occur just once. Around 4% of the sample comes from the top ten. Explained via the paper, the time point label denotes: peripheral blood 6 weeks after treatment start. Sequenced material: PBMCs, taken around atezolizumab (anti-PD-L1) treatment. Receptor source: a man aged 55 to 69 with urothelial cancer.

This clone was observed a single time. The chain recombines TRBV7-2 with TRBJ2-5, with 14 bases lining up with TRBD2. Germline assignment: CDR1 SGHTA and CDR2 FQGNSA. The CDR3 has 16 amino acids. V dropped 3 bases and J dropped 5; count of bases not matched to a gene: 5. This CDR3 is CASSLGLAGASETQYF. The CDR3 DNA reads TGTGCCAGCAGCTTGGGACTAGCGGGAGCGTCGGAGACCCAGTACTTC.

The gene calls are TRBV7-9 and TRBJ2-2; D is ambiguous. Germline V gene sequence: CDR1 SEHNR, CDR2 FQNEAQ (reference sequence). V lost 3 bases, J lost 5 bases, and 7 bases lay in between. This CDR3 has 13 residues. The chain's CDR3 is CASSFYETGELFF. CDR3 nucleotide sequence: TGTGCCAGCAGCTTTTATGAGACCGGGGAGCTGTTTTTT. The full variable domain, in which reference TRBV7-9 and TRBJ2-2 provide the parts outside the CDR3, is DTGVSQNPRHKITKRGQNVTFRCDPISEHNRLYWYRQTLGQGPEFLTYFQNEAQLEKSRLLSDRFSAERPKGSFSTLEIQRTEQGDSAMYLCASSFYETGELFFGEGSRLTVL.

CDR3 residues: CASSNEDRGLFEQYF. The CDR3 DNA reads as TGTGCCAGCAGCAACGAGGACAGGGGGCTGTTCGAGCAGTACTTC. This sequence joins TRBV9 and TRBJ2-7; 11 bases align to TRBD1. V lost 4 bases, J lost 6 bases, and 9 bases stayed unmatched. The CDR3 spans 15 residues. Per the germline V gene, CDR1 is SGDLS and CDR2 is YYNGEE. Together with reference TRBV9 and TRBJ2-7, the CDR3 gives the full variable domain: DSGVTQTPKHLITATGQRVTLRCSPRSGDLSVYWYQQSLDQGLQFLIQYYNGEERAKGNILERFSAQQFPDLHSELNLSSLELGDSALYFCASSNEDRGLFEQYFGPGTRLTVT.

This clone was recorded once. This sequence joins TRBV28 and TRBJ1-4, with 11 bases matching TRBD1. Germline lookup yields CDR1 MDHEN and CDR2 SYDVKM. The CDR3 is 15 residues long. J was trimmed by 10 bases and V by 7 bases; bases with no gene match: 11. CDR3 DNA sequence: TGTGCCAGCACTACGATAGGACAGGGGGCTGTAAAACTGTTTTTT. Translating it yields CASTTIGQGAVKLFF.

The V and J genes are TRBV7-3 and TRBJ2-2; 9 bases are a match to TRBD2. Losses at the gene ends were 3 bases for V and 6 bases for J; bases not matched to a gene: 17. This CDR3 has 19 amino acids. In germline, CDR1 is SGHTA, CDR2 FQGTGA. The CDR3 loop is CASSFSSSAGGQLPGELFF. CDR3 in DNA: TGTGCCAGCAGCTTCTCCTCCTCCGCGGGGGGGCAGTTGCCCGGGGAGCTGTTTTTT.

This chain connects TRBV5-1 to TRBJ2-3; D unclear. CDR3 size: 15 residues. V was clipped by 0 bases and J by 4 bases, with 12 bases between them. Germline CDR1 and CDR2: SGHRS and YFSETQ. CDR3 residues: CASSLGGRRPDTQYF. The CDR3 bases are TGCGCCAGCAGCTTGGGCGGCAGACGCCCAGATACGCAGTATTTT. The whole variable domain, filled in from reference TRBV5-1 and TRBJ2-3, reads KAGVTQTPRYLIKTRGQQVTLSCSPISGHRSVSWYQQTPGQGLQFLFEYFSETQRNKGNFPGRFSGRQFSNSRSEMNVSTLELGDSALYLCASSLGGRRPDTQYFGPGTRLTVL.

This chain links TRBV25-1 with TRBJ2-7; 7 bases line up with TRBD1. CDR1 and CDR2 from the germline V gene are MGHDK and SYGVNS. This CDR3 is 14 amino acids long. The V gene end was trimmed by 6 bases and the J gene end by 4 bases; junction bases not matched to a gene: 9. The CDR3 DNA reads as TGTGCCAGCAGCGTCGGGACAGTCGGGTACGAGCAGTACTTC. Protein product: CASSVGTVGYEQYF.

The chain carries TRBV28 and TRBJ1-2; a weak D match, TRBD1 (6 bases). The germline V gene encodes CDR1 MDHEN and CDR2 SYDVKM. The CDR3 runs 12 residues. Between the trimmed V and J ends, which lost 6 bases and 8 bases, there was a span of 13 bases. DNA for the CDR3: TGTGCCAGCAGATTAACAGGGTACGGCTACACCTTC. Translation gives CASRLTGYGYTF.

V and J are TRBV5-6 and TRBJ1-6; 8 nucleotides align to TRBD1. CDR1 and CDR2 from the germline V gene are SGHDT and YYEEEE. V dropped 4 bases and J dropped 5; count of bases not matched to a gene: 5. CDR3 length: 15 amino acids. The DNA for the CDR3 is TGTGCCAGCAGCCCGGACAGGGCAAATAATTCACCCCTCCACTTT. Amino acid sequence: CASSPDRANNSPLHF.

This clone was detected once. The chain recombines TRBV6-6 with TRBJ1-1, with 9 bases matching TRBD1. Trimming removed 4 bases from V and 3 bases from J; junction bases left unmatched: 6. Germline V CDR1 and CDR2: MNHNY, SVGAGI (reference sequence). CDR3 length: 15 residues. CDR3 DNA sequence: TGTGCCAGCAGTTCCACACAGGGGGCACACACTGAAGCTTTCTTT. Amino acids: CASSSTQGAHTEAFF.

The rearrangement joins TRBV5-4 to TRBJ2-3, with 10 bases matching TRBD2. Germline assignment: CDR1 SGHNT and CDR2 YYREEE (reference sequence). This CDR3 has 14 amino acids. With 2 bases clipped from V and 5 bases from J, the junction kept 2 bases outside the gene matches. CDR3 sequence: CASSLAGGKDTQYF. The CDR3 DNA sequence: TGTGCCAGCAGCTTAGCGGGAGGGAAAGATACGCAGTATTTT. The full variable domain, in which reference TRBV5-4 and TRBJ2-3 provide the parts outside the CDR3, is ETGVTQSPTHLIKTRGQQVTLRCSSQSGHNTVSWYQQALGQGPQFIFQYYREEENGRGNFPPRFSGLQFPNYSSELNVNALELDDSALYLCASSLAGGKDTQYFGPGTRLTVL.

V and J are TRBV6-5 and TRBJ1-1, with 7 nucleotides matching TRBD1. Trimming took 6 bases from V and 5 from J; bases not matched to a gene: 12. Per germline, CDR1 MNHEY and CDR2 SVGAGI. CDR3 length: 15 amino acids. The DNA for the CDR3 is TGTGCCAGCAGCCGACAGGACAGGAGAAGTACTGAAGCTTTCTTT. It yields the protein CASSRQDRRSTEAFF.

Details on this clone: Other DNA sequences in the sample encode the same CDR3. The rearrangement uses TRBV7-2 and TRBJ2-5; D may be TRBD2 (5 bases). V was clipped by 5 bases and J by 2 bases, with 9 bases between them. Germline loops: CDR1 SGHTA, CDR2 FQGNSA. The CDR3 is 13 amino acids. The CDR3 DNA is TGTGCCAGCAGCGTCGGGATTCAAGAGACCCAGTACTTC. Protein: CASSVGIQETQYF.

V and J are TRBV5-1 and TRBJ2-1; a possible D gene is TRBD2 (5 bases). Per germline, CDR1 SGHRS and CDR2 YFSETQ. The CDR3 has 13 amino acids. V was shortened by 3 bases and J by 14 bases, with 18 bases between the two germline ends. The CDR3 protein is CASSSTRFGSEFF. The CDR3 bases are TGCGCCAGCAGCTCGACCCGGTTTGGGAGCGAGTTCTTC.

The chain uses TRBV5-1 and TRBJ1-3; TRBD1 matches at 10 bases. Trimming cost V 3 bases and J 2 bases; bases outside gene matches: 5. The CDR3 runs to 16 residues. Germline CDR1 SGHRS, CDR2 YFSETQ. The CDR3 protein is CASSWGQGIAGNTIYF. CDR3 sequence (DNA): TGCGCCAGCAGCTGGGGACAGGGGATTGCTGGAAACACCATATATTTT.